The T cell receptor (beta chain) under discussion was sequenced for a study of regulatory T cells in long-lasting Graves disease. For this clonotype: A read error may account for a junction end that differs from germline.

Assembly of TCR beta libraries relied on iRepertoire HTBI primers together with Arm-PCR of CDR3 regions. Each CDR3 protein is one row after TCRdb ran MiXCR on the multiplex PCR reads. The sample has 300,000 to 500,000 distinct CDR3 sequences; roughly 20% are singletons. Time point indicated: persistent/refractory GD, antithyroid drugs over 5 years with positive TRAb. PBMC-derived RNA was used for the TCR library. The CDR3 is made up of 16 amino acids. Germline V gene sequence: CDR1 SGHAT, CDR2 FQNNGV. This TCR was recovered from a female donor with Graves disease. Here the sequenced sample was peripheral blood mononuclear cells (PBMCs), taken when the disease was refractory, from a patient treated with antithyroid drugs. The gene calls are TRBV11-2 and TRBJ2-6; D may be TRBD1 (5 bases). The CDR3 here is CASSFLSDSGANVQTF. In DNA, the CDR3 is TGTGCCAGCAGCTTTTTGAGTGACTCTGGGGCCAACGTCCAGACTTTC.